This entry features one T cell receptor (beta chain) sequence. This sample was included in a study of T cells in Graves' hyperthyroidism and ophthalmopathy. The junction had 12 bases not matched to a gene; V was cut back by 5 bases and J by 3 bases. The length of the CDR3 is 16 residues. Looked up from germline, CDR1 is MNHNY and CDR2 is SVGAGI (reference sequence). Orbital computed tomography and thyroid ultrasound, together with serum TRAb and thyroxine and clinical symptoms, were used for diagnoses. PBMCs were derived from around 10 ml fresh peripheral blood. The TCR beta CDR3 regions underwent amplification using RNA transcripts as the source. The HTBI primer set served for first-round RT-PCR of the TCR CDR3. TCRdb re-analysed the multiplex PCR reads in MiXCR, keeping a single row per CDR3 protein. The sample has hundreds of thousands of distinct CDR3 sequences; about 38% are singletons.

The chain carries TRBV6-6 and TRBJ1-1; 7 bases line up with TRBD1. The TCR sequence derives from a man aged 18-30 years with Graves' hyperthyroidism. The sequencing sample was made of blood. CDR3 DNA sequence: TGTGCCAGCAGTGTTGGTGAGGACAGGTTTCACACTGAAGCTTTCTTT. Protein sequence: CASSVGEDRFHTEAFF.